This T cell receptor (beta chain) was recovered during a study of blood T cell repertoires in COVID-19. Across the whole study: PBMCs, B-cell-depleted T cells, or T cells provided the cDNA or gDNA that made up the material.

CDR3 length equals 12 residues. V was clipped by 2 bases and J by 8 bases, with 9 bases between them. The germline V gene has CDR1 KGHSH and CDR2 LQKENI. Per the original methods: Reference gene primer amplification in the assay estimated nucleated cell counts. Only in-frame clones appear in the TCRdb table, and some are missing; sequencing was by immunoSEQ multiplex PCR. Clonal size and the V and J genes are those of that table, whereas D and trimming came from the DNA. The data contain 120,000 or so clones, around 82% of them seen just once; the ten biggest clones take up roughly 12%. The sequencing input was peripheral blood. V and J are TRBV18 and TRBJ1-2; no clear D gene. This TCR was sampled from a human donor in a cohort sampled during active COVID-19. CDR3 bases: TGTGCCAGCTCACCAGATCGGAGGGGCTACACCTTC. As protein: CASSPDRRGYTF.